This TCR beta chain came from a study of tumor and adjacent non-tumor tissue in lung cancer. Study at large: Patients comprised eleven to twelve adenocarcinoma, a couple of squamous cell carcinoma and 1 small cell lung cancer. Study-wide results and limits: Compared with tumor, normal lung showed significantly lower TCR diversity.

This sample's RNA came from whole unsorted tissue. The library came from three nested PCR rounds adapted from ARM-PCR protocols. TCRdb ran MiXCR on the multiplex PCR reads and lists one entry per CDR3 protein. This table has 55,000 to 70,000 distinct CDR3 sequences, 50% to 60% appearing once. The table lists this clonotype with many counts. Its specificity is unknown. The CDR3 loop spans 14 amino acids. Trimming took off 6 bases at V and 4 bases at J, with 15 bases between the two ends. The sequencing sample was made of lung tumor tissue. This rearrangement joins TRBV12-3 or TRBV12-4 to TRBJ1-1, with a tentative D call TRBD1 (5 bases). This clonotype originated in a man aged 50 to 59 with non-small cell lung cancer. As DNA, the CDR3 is TGTGCCAGCAGGGGTGTCGGGGGGGGCACTGAAGCTTTCTTT. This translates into CASRGVGGGTEAFF.